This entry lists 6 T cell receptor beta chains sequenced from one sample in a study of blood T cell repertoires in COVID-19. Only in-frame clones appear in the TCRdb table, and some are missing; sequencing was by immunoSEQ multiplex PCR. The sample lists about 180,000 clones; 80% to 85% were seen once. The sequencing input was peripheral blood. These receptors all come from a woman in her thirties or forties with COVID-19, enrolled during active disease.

CDR3 in amino acids: CASSDDGQGGGYEQYF. The CDR3 coding sequence is TGCGCCAGCAGCGACGATGGACAGGGAGGCGGGTACGAGCAGTACTTC. The chain carries TRBV5-1 and TRBJ2-7; TRBD1 matches at 8 bases. CDR1 SGHRS and CDR2 YFSETQ come from the germline V gene. This CDR3 comprises 16 residues. V lost 4 bases to trimming and J lost 4 bases; unmatched junction nucleotides: 13.

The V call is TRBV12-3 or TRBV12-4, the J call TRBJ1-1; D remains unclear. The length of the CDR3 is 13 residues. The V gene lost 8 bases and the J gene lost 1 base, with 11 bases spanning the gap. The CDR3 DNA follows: TGTGCCAGCGGTGGCCCAGGGAACACTGAAGCTTTCTTT. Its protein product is CASGGPGNTEAFF.

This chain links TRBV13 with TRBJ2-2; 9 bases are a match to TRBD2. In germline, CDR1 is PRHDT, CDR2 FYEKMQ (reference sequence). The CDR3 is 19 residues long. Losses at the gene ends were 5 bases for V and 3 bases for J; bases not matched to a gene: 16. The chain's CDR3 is CASSHPPLWGGRDTGELFF. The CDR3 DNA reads TGTGCCAGCAGCCACCCCCCCCTTTGGGGCGGGAGGGACACCGGGGAGCTGTTTTTT.

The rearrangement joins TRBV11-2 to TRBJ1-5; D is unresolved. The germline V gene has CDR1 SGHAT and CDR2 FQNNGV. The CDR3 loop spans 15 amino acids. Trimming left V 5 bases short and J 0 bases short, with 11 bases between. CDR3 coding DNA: TGTGCCAGCAGCCTAACTTTCGGTAGCAATCAGCCCCAGCATTTT. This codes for CASSLTFGSNQPQHF.

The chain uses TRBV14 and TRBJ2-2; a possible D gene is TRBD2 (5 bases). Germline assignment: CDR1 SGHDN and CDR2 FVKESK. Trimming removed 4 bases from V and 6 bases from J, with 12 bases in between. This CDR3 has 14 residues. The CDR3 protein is CASSLSRGAGELFF. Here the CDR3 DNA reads TGTGCCAGCAGCCTCAGTCGGGGAGCCGGGGAGCTGTTTTTT.

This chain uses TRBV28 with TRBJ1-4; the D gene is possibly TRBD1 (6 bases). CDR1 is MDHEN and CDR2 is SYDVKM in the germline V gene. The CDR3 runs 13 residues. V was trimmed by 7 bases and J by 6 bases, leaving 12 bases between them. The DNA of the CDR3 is TGTGCCAGCACTAGGGACATCTATGAAAAACTGTTTTTT. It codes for CASTRDIYEKLFF.